This paragraph reports one T cell receptor (beta chain). Its specificity is not known. The data were obtained in a study of shared clonotypes between healthy human individuals. Overall study results and limits: Read depth was anticipated to influence clonotype sharing among donors.

All donors were Caucasian adults living in Nashville, Tennessee. The DNA input per sorted-subset replicate PCR was roughly 0.2 ug, corresponding to around 28,000 T cell genomes. Libraries were prepared by immunoSEQ multiplex PCR; TCRdb keeps only in-frame clonotypes and omits some of them. The profile shows 2 million to 2.5 million clones, 85% to 95% of them singletons. Germline assignment: CDR1 LNHDA and CDR2 SQIVND (reference sequence). The CDR3 sequence is 14 residues long. J lost 7 bases, V lost 5 bases, and 10 bases had no gene match. This sequence originates from a man aged 18 to 30 in good health. Some clones in this sample may be carry-over from other donors' samples. This chain links TRBV19 with TRBJ2-7; 8 bases are a match to TRBD1. What was sequenced was naive CD4+ T cells from PBMCs. Specified subset: CD45RA+ positively selected. DNA of the CDR3: TGTGCCAGTAGTTTGGGGAGGACAGGGACGGAGCAGTACTTC. Encoded protein: CASSLGRTGTEQYF.